The rows below give T cell receptor beta chains drawn from one sample of a study of early T cells in non-severe SARS-CoV-2 infection. TCRdb reprocessed the 5' RACE reads via MiXCR and lists one record per CDR3 protein. The table records 100,000 to 140,000 distinct CDR3 sequences, roughly 11% of them present only once. The sequenced sample was whole blood. These receptors were collected from an adult who was a healthcare worker with PCR-confirmed SARS-CoV-2 infection or an uninfected control (not recorded which). The CDR3 runs from the conserved cysteine through the conserved F or W. A D gene is named only where the DNA matches it firmly. Rows may omit the clone size; those that give it use once, few, many or a size class.

clone size | J gene | D gene | V gene | CDR3 protein | CDR3 DNA
many | TRBJ2-3 | NA | TRBV10-3 | CAINDGGTDTQYF | TGTGCCATCAACGACGGAGGCACAGATACGCAGTATTTT
NA | TRBJ2-3 | TRBD2 | TRBV6-5 | CASSNGLAGTDTQYF | TGTGCCAGCAGTAACGGACTAGCGGGCACAGATACGCAGTATTTT
NA | TRBJ1-1 | TRBD1 | TRBV7-2 | CASSPAGGTEAFF | TGTGCCAGCAGCCCCGCAGGGGGAACTGAAGCTTTCTTT
NA | TRBJ1-2 | TRBD1 | TRBV5-1 | CASKAGGDYGYTF | TGCGCCAGCAAGGCAGGGGGCGACTATGGCTACACCTTC
many | TRBJ2-1 | TRBD1 | TRBV29-1 | CSALDREYEQFF | TGCAGCGCTTTAGACAGGGAGTATGAGCAGTTCTTC
many | TRBJ2-3 | TRBD2 | TRBV5-1 | CASSLAGTISGTDTQYF | TGCGCCAGCAGCTTGGCCGGGACTATCTCTGGCACAGATACGCAGTATTTT
NA | TRBJ2-7 | TRBD1 | TRBV7-2 | CASSFGQGSEQYF | TGTGCCAGCAGCTTCGGACAGGGTTCCGAGCAGTACTTC
few | TRBJ1-2 | NA | TRBV28 | CASSPQPRGGYTF | TGTGCCAGCAGTCCCCAGCCCAGGGGCGGCTACACCTTC
many | TRBJ2-6 | TRBD1 | TRBV20-1 | CSARDHAGQGEAGANVLTF | TGCAGTGCTAGAGATCACGCAGGACAGGGAGAGGCTGGGGCCAACGTCCTGACTTTC
many | TRBJ1-2 | NA | TRBV9 | CASSVGNSNYGYTF | TGTGCCAGCAGCGTAGGAAACAGCAACTATGGCTACACCTTC
NA | TRBJ1-1 | TRBD1 | TRBV7-6 | CASSSGGAGTEAFF | TGTGCCAGCAGCTCAGGGGGCGCCGGAACTGAAGCTTTCTTT
few | TRBJ1-6 | TRBD1 | TRBV30 | CAWSAPDRGGSPLHF | TGTGCCTGGAGTGCCCCGGACAGGGGTGGTTCACCCCTCCACTTT
NA | TRBJ2-7 | NA | TRBV7-9 | CASSLANGRAGLSYEQYF | TGTGCCAGCAGCTTAGCGAATGGTAGGGCGGGGCTCTCCTACGAGCAGTACTTC
few | TRBJ2-1 | NA | TRBV30 | CAWSYYNEQFF | TGTGCCTGGAGTTACTACAATGAGCAGTTCTTC
few | TRBJ2-3 | NA | TRBV5-4 | CASSLVFGNRAGDTQYF | TGTGCCAGCAGCTTGGTGTTCGGTAACAGGGCAGGCGATACGCAGTATTTT
many | TRBJ1-3 | TRBD1 | TRBV27 | CASSLRQGGDTIYF | TGTGCCAGCAGCCTACGACAGGGCGGGGACACCATATATTTT
NA | TRBJ1-2 | TRBD1 | TRBV20-1 | CSARSGTANYGYTF | TGCAGTGCTAGGTCCGGGACAGCTAACTATGGCTACACCTTC
NA | TRBJ2-3 | TRBD1 | TRBV6-2/TRBV6-3 | CASSRDRSTDTRYF | TGTGCCAGCAGCCGGGACAGAAGCACAGATACGCGGTATTTT
once | TRBJ2-7 | TRBD1 | TRBV11-2 | CASSPETGTGTYEQYF | TGTGCCAGCAGCCCCGAAACCGGGACAGGGACCTACGAGCAGTACTTC
many | TRBJ2-2 | TRBD2 | TRBV12-3/TRBV12-4 | CASTQTGRKGELFF | TGTGCCAGCACTCAAACCGGGAGGAAGGGGGAGCTGTTTTTT
NA | TRBJ1-2 | NA | TRBV4-1 | CASSQELSPYTF | TGCGCCAGCAGCCAAGAGTTGTCGCCTTATACCTTC
NA | TRBJ2-1 | TRBD2 | TRBV6-2/TRBV6-3 | CASSGGAHEQFF | TGTGCCAGCAGCGGGGGGGCCCATGAGCAGTTCTTC
few | TRBJ2-1 | NA | TRBV2 | CASSEDIREQFF | TGTGCCAGCAGCGAAGATATTCGAGAGCAGTTCTTC
NA | TRBJ2-5 | NA | TRBV7-2 | CASSSEGVGTETQYF | TGTGCCAGCAGCTCTGAGGGAGTGGGTACGGAGACCCAGTACTTC
NA | TRBJ1-4 | NA | TRBV29-1 | CSVDRGRGEKLFF | TGCAGCGTTGATCGGGGAAGAGGAGAAAAACTGTTTTTT
many | TRBJ1-1 | NA | TRBV6-5 | CASSLRTRGNTEVFF | TGTGCCAGCAGTTTACGAACACGGGGTAACACTGAAGTTTTCTTT
NA | TRBJ2-2 | NA | TRBV29-1 | CSVIRGKNTGELFF | TGCAGCGTTATTAGGGGAAAGAACACCGGGGAGCTGTTTTTT
many | TRBJ2-7 | NA | TRBV30 | CAWSFESLGEQYF | TGTGCCTGGTCCTTCGAGTCCTTGGGGGAGCAGTACTTC
many | TRBJ2-1 | NA | TRBV27 | CASSLADLGEQFF | TGTGCCAGCAGTTTAGCAGATCTGGGTGAGCAGTTCTTC
medium-sized | TRBJ1-1 | NA | TRBV3-1 | CASSNFGTEAFF | TGTGCCAGCAGCAATTTCGGCACTGAAGCTTTCTTT
NA | TRBJ2-1 | NA | TRBV29-1 | CSVANYNEQFF | TGCAGCGTTGCCAATTACAATGAGCAGTTCTTC
NA | TRBJ2-7 | TRBD1 | TRBV29-1 | CSVGQGTYEQYF | TGCAGCGTTGGACAGGGCACCTACGAGCAGTACTTC
many | TRBJ2-4 | NA | TRBV20-1 | CSATDGNPRTLAKNIQYF | TGCAGTGCTACAGACGGGAACCCCCGGACTTTAGCCAAAAACATTCAGTACTTC
many | TRBJ2-1 | TRBD1 | TRBV28 | CASSFPPGTGGWYNEQFF | TGTGCCAGCAGTTTCCCCCCCGGGACAGGGGGTTGGTACAATGAGCAGTTCTTC
few | TRBJ2-7 | NA | TRBV7-9 | CASSRLENEQYF | TGTGCCAGCAGCCGACTAGAGAACGAGCAGTACTTC